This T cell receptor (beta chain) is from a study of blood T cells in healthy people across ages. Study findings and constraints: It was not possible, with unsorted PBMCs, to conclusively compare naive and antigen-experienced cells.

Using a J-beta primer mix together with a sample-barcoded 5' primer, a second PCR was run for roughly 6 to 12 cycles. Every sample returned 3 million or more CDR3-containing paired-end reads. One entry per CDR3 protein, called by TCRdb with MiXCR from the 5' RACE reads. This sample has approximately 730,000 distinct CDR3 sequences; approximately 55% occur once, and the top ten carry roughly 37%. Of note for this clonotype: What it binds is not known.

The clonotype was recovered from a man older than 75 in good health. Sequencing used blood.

CDR3 residues: CSVGPAGVGETQFF. The CDR3 DNA is TGCAGCGTTGGGCCAGCGGGAGTGGGAGAGACCCAGTTCTTC. The V gene is TRBV29-1, the J gene TRBJ2-5; 8 bases match TRBD2. The end of the DNA aligns better with TRBJ2-1, so the J call may be wrong. Germline V gene data show CDR1 as SQVTM and CDR2 as ANQGSEA. The CDR3 length is 14 residues.